The present T cell receptor beta chain was sequenced within a study of blood T cell repertoires in COVID-19. Study as a whole: PBMCs, B-cell-depleted T cells, or T cells were the source of the cDNA or gDNA that made up the material.

In the original processing: Cell counts per sample came from amplifying reference gene primers. Data came from immunoSEQ multiplex PCR; TCRdb stores just in-frame clones and leaves some out. V, J and clone size are those of that table, while D and trimming were read from the DNA. The top ten clones hold 3.8% of a sample with about 120,000 clones, 90% of them seen once. The CDR3 totals 16 residues. The germline gives CDR1 KGHSH, CDR2 LQKENI. V was shortened by 4 bases and J by 1 base, with 16 bases between the two germline ends. Enrollment of patients from Seattle took place during active infection, with longitudinal follow-up.

The sequence was collected from a woman aged 60-70 years with COVID-19, enrolled during active disease. This chain joins TRBV18 and TRBJ1-2; weak D call: TRBD1 (6 bases). Specimen: peripheral blood. CDR3 in amino acids: CASSQEGVTYNYGYTF. CDR3 sequence (DNA): TGTGCCAGCTCACAAGAGGGGGTTACATATAACTATGGCTACACCTTC.